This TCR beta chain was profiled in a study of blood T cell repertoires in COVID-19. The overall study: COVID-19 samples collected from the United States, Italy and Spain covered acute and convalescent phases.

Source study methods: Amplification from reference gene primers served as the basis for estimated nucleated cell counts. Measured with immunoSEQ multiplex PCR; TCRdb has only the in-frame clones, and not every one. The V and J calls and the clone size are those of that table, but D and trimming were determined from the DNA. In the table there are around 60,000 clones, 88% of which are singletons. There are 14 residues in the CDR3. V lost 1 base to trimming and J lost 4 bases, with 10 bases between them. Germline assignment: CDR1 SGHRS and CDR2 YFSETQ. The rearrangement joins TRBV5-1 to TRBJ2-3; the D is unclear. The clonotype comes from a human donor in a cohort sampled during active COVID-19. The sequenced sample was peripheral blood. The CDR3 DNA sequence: TGCGCCAGCAGCTTGTTAGCCCTCCCAGATACGCAGTATTTT. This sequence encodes CASSLLALPDTQYF. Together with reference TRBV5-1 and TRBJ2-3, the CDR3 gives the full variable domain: KAGVTQTPRYLIKTRGQQVTLSCSPISGHRSVSWYQQTPGQGLQFLFEYFSETQRNKGNFPGRFSGRQFSNSRSEMNVSTLELGDSALYLCASSLLALPDTQYFGPGTRLTVL.